This T cell receptor (beta chain) was sequenced for a study of blood T cell repertoires in COVID-19. The CDR3 runs to 18 residues. The V gene's germline CDR1 is LGHDT and CDR2 YNNKEL (reference sequence). The J segment lost 8 bases and the V segment lost 0 bases, leaving 10 bases of the junction unmatched. Clones were sequenced by immunoSEQ multiplex PCR, and TCRdb holds only the in-frame ones, with some missing. The table shows about 140,000 clones, with about 85% occurring only once. The origin of this receptor is a woman aged 40-49 years who had recovered from COVID-19. This rearrangement joins TRBV3-1 (or the pseudogene TRBV3-2) to TRBJ2-3; 14 bases are shared with TRBD2. The sample comprised PBMCs or T cells enriched from blood (not recorded which). The CDR3 spells CASSQDPTSGRAGSTQYF. CDR3 nucleotide sequence: TGTGCCAGCAGCCAAGACCCGACTAGCGGGAGGGCCGGAAGTACGCAGTATTTT.